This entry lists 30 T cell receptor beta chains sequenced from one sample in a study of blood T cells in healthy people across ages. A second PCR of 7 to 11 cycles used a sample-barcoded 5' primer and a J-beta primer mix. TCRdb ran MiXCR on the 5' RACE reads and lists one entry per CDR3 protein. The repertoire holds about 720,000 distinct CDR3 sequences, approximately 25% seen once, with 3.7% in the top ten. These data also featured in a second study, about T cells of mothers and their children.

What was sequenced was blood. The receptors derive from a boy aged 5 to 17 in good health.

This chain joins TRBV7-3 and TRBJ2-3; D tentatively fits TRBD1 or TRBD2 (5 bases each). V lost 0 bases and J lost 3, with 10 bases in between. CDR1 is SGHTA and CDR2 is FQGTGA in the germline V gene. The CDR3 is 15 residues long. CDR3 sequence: CASSLTGVRTDTQYF. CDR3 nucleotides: TGTGCCAGCAGCTTAACGGGGGTTCGGACAGATACGCAGTATTTT.

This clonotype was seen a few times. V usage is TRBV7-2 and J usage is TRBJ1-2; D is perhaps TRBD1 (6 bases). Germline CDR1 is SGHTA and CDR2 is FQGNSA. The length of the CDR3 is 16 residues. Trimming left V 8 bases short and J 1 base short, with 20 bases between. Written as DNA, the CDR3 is TGTGCCAGCCGATCATCTGGGCAGGGGATTAACTATGGCTACACCTTC. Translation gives CASRSSGQGINYGYTF.

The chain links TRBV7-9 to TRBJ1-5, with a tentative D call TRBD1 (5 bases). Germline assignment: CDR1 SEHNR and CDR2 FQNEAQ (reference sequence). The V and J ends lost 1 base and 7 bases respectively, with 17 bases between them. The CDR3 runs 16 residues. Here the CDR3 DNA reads TGTGCCAGCAGCTTAGGGGGGACGGCCGAAGGGCAGCCCCAGCATTTT. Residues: CASSLGGTAEGQPQHF.

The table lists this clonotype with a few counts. Written as DNA, the CDR3 is TGCAGTGCTAACAGGGGTAACTACAATGAGCAGTTCTTC. Protein sequence: CSANRGNYNEQFF. The chain combines TRBV20-1 with TRBJ2-1, with 7 bases matching TRBD1. V trimming: 4 bases; J trimming: 3 bases; junction bases outside the gene matches: 3. The germline gives CDR1 DFQATT, CDR2 SNEGSKA (reference sequence). The CDR3 loop spans 13 amino acids.

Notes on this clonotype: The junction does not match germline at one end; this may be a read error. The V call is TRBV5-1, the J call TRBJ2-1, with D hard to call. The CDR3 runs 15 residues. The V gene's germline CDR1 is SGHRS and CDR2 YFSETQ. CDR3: CASSLNSSPYNEQFF. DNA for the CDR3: TGTGCCAGCAGCTTAAATAGCTCCCCTTACAATGAGCAGTTCTTC. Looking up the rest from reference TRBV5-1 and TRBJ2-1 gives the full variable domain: KAGVTQTPRYLIKTRGQQVTLSCSPISGHRSVSWYQQTPGQGLQFLFEYFSETQRNKGNFPGRFSGRQFSNSRSEMNVSTLELGDSALYLCASSLNSSPYNEQFFGPGTRLTVL.

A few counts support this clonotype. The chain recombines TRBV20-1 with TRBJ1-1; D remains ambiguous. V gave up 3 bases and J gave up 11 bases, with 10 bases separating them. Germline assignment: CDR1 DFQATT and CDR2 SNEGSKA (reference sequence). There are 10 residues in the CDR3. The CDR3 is CSARLLGAFF. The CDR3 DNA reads TGCAGTGCTAGGCTTTTGGGGGCTTTCTTT.

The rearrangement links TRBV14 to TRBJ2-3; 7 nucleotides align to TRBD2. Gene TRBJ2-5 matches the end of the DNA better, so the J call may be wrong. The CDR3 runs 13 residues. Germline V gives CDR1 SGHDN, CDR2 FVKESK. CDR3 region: CASSLLGGDTQYF. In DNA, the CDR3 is TGTGCCAGCAGCCTCCTGGGGGGGGACACCCAGTACTTC.

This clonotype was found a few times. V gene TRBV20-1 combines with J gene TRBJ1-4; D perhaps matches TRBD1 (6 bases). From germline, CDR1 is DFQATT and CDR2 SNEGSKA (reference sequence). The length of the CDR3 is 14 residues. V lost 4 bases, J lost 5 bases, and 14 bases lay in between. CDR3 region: CSANGGGLNEKLFF. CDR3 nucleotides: TGCAGTGCTAACGGTGGGGGGCTAAATGAAAAACTGTTTTTT.

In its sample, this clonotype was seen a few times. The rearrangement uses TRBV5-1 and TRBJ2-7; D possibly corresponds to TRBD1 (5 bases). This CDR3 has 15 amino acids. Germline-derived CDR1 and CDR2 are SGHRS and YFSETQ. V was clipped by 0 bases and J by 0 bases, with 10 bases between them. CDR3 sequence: CASSLAQGISYEQYF. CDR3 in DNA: TGCGCCAGCAGCTTGGCCCAGGGAATCTCCTACGAGCAGTACTTC.

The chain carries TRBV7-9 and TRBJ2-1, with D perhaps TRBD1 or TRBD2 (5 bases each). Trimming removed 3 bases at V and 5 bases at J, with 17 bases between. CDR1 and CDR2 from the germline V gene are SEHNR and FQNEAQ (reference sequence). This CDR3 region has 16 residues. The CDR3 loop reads CASSFWGRDGDNEQFF. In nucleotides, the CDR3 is TGTGCCAGCAGCTTTTGGGGTCGGGACGGAGACAATGAGCAGTTCTTC.

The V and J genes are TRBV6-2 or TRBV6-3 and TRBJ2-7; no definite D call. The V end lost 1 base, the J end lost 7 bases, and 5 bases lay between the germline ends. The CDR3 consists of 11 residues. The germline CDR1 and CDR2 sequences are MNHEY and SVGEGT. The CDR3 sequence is CASSYYQEQYF. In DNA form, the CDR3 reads TGTGCCAGCAGTTACTACCAAGAGCAGTACTTC.

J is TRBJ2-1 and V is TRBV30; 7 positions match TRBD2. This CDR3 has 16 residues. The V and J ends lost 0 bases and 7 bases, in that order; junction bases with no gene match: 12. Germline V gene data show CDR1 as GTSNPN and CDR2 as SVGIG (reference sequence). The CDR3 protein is CAWSVKQGGVRNEQFF. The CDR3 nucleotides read TGTGCCTGGAGTGTTAAGCAGGGAGGGGTACGGAATGAGCAGTTCTTC.

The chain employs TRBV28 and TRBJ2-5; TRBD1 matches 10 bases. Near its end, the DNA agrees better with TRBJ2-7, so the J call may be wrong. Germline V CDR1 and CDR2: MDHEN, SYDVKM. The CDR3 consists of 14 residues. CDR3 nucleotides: TGTGCCAGCAGGGCGACAGGGGGCGTCGACGAGCAGTACTTC. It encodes CASRATGGVDEQYF.

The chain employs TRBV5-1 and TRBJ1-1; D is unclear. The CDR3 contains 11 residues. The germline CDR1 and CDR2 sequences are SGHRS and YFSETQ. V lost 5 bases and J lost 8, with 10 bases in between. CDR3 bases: TGCGCCAGCAGACTCTGGGGAGAAGCTTTCTTT. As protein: CASRLWGEAFF.

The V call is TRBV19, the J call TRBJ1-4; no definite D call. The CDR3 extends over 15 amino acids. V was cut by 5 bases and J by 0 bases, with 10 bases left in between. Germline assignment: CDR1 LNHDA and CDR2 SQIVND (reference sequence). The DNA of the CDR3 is TGTGCCAGTAGTTTACGTCCTGCAACTAATGAAAAACTGTTTTTT. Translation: CASSLRPATNEKLFF.

This CDR3 is CASSLSGGYSPLHF. CDR3 bases: TGTGCCAGCAGCTTATCAGGGGGGTATTCACCCCTCCACTTT. The chain couples TRBV7-2 to TRBJ1-6; 7 bases agree with TRBD1. This CDR3 contains 14 residues. CDR1 and CDR2 (germline): SGHTA, FQGNSA. V was pared by 2 bases and J by 8 bases, with 3 bases of the junction left unmatched.

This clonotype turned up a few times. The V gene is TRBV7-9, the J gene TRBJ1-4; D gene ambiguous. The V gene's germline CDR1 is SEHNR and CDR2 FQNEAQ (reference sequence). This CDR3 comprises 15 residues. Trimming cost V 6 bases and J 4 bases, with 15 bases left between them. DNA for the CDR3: TGTGCCAGCAGTATATCCCAGACCTATAATGAAAAACTGTTTTTT. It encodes CASSISQTYNEKLFF. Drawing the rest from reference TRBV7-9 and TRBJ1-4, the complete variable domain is DTGVSQNPRHKITKRGQNVTFRCDPISEHNRLYWYRQTLGQGPEFLTYFQNEAQLEKSRLLSDRFSAERPKGSFSTLEIQRTEQGDSAMYLCASSISQTYNEKLFFGSGTQLSVL.

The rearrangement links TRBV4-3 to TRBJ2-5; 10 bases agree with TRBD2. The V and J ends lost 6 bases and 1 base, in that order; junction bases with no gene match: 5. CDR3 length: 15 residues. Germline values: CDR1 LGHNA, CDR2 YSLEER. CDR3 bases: TGCGCCAGCAGTCAGGGACTAGCGCCCCAAGAGACCCAGTACTTC. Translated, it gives CASSQGLAPQETQYF.

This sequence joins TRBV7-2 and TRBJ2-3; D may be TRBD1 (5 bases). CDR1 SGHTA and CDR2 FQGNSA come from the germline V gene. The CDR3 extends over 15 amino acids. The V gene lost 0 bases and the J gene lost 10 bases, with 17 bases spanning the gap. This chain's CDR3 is CASSLAAQGLSAQYF. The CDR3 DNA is TGTGCCAGCAGCTTAGCGGCCCAGGGCCTCTCGGCGCAGTATTTT.

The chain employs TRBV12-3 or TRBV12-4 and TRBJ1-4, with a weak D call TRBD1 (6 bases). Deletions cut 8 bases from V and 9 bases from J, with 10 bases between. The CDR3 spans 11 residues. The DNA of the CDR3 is TGTGCCAGCCGGGACAATCAAAAACTGTTTTTT. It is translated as CASRDNQKLFF.

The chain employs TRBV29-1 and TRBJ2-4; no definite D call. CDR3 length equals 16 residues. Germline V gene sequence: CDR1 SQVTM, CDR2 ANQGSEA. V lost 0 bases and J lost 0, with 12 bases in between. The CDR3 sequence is CSVEDPGYVAKNIQYF. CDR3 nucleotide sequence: TGCAGCGTTGAAGATCCGGGCTACGTAGCCAAAAACATTCAGTACTTC.

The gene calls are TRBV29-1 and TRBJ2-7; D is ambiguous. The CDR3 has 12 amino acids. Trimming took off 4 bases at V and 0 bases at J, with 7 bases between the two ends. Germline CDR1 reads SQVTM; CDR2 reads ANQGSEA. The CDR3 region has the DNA TGCAGCGTTGGAAAGAGCTCCTACGAGCAGTACTTC. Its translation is CSVGKSSYEQYF.

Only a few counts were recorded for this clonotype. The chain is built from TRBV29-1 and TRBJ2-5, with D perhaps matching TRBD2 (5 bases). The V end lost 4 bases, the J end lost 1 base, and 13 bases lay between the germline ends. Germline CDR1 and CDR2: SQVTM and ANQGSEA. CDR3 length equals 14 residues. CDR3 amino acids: CSVAGVILQETQYF. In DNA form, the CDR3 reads TGCAGCGTTGCCGGGGTTATACTCCAAGAGACCCAGTACTTC.

The CDR3 sequence is CASSSTGQGRETQYF. In nucleotides, the CDR3 is TGCGCCAGCAGCTCTACGGGACAGGGGAGGGAGACCCAGTACTTC. The chain carries TRBV5-1 and TRBJ2-5; 10 bases fit TRBD1. Per germline, CDR1 SGHRS and CDR2 YFSETQ. Unmatched junction bases numbered 7, after V lost 3 bases and J lost 5 bases. This CDR3 is 15 amino acids long.

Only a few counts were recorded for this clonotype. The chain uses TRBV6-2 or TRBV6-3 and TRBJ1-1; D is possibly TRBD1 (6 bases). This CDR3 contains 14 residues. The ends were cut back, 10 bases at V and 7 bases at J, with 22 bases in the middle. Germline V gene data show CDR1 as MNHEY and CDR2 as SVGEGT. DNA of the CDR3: TGTGCCATCGCTCGAGCCACAGGGACTCGTGAAGCTTTCTTT. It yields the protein CAIARATGTREAFF.

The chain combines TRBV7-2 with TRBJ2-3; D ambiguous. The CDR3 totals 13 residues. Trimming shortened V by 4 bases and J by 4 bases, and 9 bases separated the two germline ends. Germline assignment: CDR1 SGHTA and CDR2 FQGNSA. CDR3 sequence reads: CASSSIQADTQYF. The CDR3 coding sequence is TGTGCCAGCAGCTCGATTCAGGCAGATACGCAGTATTTT.

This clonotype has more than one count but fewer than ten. CDR3 region: CASTHGLRGAGQPQHF. CDR3 nucleotides: TGTGCCAGCACGCACGGTTTGCGGGGGGCAGGTCAGCCCCAGCATTTT. V gene TRBV12-3 or TRBV12-4 combines with J gene TRBJ1-5, with D possibly matching TRBD1 (6 bases). The CDR3 has 16 residues. The ends were cut back, 7 bases at V and 6 bases at J, with 22 bases in the middle.

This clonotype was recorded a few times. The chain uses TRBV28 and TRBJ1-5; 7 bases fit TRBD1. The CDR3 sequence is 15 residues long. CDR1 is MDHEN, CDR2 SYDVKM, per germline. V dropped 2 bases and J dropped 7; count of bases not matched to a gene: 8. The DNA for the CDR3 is TGTGCCAGCAGTTTAGAACAGGGGAGAGGGCAGCCCCAGCATTTT. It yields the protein CASSLEQGRGQPQHF.

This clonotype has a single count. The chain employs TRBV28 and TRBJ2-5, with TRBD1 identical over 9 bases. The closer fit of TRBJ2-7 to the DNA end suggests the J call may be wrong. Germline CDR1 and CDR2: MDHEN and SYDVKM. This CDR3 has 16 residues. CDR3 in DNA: TGTGCCAGCAGTTTAGGTAGGGACAGGGTGAGAAACGAGCAGTACTTC. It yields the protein CASSLGRDRVRNEQYF.

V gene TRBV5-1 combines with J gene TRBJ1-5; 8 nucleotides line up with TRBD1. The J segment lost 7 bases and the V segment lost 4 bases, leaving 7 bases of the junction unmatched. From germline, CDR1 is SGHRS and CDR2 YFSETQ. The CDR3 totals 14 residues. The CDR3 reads CASSNGQGTQPQHF. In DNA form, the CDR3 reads TGCGCCAGCAGCAATGGACAGGGTACACAGCCCCAGCATTTT.